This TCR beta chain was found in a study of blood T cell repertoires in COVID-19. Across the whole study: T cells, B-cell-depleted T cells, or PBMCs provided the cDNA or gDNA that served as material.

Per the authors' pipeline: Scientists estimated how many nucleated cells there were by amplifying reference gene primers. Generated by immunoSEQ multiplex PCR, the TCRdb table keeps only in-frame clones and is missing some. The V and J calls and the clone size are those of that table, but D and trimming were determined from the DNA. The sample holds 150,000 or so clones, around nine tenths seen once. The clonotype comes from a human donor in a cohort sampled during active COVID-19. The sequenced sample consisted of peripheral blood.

In DNA form, the CDR3 reads TGTGCCAGCAGCGGAGGGATCCCCTACGAGCAGTACTTC. Its translation: CASSGGIPYEQYF. The gene calls are TRBV28 and TRBJ2-7; a possible D gene is TRBD2 (6 bases). The CDR3 consists of 13 residues. The V gene lost 6 bases and the J gene lost 2 bases, with 11 bases spanning the gap. Per germline, CDR1 MDHEN and CDR2 SYDVKM.